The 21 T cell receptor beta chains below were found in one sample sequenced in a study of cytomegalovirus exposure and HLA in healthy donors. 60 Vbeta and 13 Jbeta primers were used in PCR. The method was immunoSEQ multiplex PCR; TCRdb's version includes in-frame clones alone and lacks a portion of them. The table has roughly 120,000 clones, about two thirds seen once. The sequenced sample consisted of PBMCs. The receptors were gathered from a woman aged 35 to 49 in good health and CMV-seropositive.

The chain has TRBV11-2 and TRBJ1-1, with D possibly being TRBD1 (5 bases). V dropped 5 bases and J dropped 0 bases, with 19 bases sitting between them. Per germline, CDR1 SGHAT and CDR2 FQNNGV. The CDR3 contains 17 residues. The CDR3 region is CASSPGGRDGMNTEAFF. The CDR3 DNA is TGTGCCAGCAGCCCCGGGGGACGGGACGGTATGAACACTGAAGCTTTCTTT.

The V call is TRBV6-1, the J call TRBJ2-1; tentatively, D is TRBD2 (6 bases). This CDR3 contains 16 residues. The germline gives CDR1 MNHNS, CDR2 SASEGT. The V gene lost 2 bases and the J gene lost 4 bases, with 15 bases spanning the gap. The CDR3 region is CASSETGGPKYNEQFF. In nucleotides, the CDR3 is TGTGCCAGCAGTGAAACCGGGGGACCCAAATACAATGAGCAGTTCTTC.

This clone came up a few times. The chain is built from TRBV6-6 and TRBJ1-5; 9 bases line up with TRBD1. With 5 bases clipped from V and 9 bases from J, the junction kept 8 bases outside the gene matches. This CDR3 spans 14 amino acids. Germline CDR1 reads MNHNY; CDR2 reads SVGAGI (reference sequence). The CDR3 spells CASSERQGGRPQHF. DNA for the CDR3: TGTGCCAGCAGTGAGCGACAGGGGGGGCGGCCCCAGCATTTT.

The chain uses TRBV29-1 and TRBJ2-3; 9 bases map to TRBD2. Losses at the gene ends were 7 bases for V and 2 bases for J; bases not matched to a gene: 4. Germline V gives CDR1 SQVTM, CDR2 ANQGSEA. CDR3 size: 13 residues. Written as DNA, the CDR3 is TGCAGCGATTCTAGCGGGGACACAGATACGCAGTATTTT. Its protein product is CSDSSGDTDTQYF.

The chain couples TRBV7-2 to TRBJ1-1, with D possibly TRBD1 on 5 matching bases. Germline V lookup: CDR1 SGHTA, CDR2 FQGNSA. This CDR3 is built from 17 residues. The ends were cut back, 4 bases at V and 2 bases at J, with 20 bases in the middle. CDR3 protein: CASSSQSPGQVNTEAFF. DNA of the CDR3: TGTGCCAGCAGCTCCCAAAGCCCCGGACAAGTAAACACTGAAGCTTTCTTT. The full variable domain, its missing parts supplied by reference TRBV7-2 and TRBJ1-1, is GAGVSQSPSNKVTEKGKDVELRCDPISGHTALYWYRQSLGQGLEFLIYFQGNSAPDKSGLPSDRFSAERTGGSVSTLTIQRTQQEDSAVYLCASSSQSPGQVNTEAFFGQGTRLTVV.

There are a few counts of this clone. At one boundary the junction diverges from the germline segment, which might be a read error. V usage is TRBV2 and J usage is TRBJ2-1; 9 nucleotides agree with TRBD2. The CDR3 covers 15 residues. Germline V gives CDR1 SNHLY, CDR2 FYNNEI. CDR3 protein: CASILPGLARNGQFF. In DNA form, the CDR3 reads TGTGCCAGCATACTTCCGGGACTAGCCAGGAATGGGCAGTTCTTC.

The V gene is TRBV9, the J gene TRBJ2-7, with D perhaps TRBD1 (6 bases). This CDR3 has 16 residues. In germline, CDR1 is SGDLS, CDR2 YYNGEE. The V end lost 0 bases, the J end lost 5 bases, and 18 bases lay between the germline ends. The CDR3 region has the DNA TGTGCCAGCAGCGTAGTAGGAGAGGGGGAACCCCACGAGCAGTACTTC. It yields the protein CASSVVGEGEPHEQYF.

CDR3 loop: CASSQIQGLYTEAFF. Here the CDR3 DNA reads TGTGCCAGCAGCCAAATACAGGGTCTGTACACTGAAGCTTTCTTT. The V and J genes are TRBV7-9 and TRBJ1-1; D may be TRBD1 (6 bases). The CDR3 loop spans 15 amino acids. CDR1 is SEHNR and CDR2 is FQNEAQ in the germline V gene (reference sequence). The ends were cut back, 5 bases at V and 3 bases at J, with 16 bases in the middle.

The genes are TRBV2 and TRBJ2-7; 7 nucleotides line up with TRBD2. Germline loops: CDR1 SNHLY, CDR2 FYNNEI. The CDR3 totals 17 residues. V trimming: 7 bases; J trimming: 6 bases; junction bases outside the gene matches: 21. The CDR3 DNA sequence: TGTGCCAGCAACGTAGGACTAGGTTTAGAATTGTGGGGCGAGCAGTACTTC. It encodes CASNVGLGLELWGEQYF.

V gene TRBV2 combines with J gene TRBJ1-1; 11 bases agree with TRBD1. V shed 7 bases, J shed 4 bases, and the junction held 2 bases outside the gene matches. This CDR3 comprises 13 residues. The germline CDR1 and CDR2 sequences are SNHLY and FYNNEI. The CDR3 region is CASTGTGGTEAFF. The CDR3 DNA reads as TGTGCCAGCACCGGGACAGGGGGCACTGAAGCTTTCTTT.

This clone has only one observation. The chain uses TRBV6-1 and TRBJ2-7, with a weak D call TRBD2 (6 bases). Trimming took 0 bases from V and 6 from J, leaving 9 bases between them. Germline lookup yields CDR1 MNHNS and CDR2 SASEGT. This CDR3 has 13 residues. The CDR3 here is CASSEALGGEQYF. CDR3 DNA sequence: TGTGCCAGCAGTGAAGCGCTGGGGGGCGAGCAGTACTTC.

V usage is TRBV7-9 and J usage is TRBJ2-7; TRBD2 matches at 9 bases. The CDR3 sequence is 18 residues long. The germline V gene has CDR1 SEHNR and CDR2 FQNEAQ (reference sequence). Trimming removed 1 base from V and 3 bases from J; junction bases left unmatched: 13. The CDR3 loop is CASSLGSYSGGAYYEQYF. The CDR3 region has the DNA TGTGCCAGCAGCTTAGGGAGCTATAGCGGGGGAGCCTACTACGAGCAGTACTTC.

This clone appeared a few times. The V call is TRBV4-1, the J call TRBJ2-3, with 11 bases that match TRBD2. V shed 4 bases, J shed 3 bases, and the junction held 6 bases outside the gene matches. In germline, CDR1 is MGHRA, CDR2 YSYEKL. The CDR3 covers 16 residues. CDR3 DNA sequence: TGCGCCAGCAGCCCTGTTCTAGCGGGGGGAACAGATACGCAGTATTTT. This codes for CASSPVLAGGTDTQYF.

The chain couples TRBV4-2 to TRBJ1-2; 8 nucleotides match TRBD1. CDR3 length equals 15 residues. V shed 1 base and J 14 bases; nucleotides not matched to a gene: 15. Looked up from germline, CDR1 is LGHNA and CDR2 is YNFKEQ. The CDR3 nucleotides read TGTGCCAGCAGCCAAGGAGACAGGGGCCGTTATGAGAGGACCTTC. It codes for CASSQGDRGRYERTF.

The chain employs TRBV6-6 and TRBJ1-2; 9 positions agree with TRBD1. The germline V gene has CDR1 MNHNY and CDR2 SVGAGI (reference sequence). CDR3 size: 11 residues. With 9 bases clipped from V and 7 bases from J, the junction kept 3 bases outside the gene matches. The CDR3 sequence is CASTGGRGYTF. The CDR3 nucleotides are TGTGCCAGTACAGGGGGCCGTGGCTACACCTTC.

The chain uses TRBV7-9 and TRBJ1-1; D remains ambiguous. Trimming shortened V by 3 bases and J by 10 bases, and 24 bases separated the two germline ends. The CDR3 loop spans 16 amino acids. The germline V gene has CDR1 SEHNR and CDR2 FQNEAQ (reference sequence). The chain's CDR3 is CASSLGGSRPRSRAFF. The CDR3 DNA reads TGTGCCAGCAGCTTGGGCGGGTCACGGCCCCGGTCACGAGCTTTCTTT.

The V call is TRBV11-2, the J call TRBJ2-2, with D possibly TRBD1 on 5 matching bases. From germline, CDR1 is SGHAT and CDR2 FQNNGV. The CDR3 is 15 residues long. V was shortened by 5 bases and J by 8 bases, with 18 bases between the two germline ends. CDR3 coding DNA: TGTGCCAGCAGCGCTAGACAGACACGGTTGGGGGAGCTGTTTTTT. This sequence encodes CASSARQTRLGELFF.

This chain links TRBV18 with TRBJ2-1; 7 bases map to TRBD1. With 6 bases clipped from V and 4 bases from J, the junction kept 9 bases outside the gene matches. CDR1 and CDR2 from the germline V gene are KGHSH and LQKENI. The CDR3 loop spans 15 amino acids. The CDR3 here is CASSPPGTEYNEQFF. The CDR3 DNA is TGTGCCAGCTCCCCGCCCGGGACAGAATACAATGAGCAGTTCTTC.

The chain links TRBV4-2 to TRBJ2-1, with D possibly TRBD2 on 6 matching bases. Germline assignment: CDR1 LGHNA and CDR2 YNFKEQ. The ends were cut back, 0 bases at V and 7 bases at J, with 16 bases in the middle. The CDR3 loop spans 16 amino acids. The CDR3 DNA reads TGTGCCAGCAGCCAAGATGGGTCTAGCGCTTTAAATGAGCAGTTCTTC. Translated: CASSQDGSSALNEQFF.

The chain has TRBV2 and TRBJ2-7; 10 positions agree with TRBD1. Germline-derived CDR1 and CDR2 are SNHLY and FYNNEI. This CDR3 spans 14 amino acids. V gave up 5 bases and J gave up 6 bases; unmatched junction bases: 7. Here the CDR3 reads CASSIRDRGSEQYF. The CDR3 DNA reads TGTGCCAGCAGTATCCGGGACAGGGGAAGCGAGCAGTACTTC. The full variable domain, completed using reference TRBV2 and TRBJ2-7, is EPEVTQTPSHQVTQMGQEVILRCVPISNHLYFYWYRQILGQKVEFLVSFYNNEISEKSEIFDDQFSVERPDGSNFTLKIRSTKLEDSAMYFCASSIRDRGSEQYFGPGTRLTVT.

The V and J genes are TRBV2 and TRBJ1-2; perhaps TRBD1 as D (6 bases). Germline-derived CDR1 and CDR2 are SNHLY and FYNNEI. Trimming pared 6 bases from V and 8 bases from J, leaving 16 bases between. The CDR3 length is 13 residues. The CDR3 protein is CASRGDTGIGYTF. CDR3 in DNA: TGTGCCAGCAGGGGGGACACCGGGATCGGCTACACCTTC.